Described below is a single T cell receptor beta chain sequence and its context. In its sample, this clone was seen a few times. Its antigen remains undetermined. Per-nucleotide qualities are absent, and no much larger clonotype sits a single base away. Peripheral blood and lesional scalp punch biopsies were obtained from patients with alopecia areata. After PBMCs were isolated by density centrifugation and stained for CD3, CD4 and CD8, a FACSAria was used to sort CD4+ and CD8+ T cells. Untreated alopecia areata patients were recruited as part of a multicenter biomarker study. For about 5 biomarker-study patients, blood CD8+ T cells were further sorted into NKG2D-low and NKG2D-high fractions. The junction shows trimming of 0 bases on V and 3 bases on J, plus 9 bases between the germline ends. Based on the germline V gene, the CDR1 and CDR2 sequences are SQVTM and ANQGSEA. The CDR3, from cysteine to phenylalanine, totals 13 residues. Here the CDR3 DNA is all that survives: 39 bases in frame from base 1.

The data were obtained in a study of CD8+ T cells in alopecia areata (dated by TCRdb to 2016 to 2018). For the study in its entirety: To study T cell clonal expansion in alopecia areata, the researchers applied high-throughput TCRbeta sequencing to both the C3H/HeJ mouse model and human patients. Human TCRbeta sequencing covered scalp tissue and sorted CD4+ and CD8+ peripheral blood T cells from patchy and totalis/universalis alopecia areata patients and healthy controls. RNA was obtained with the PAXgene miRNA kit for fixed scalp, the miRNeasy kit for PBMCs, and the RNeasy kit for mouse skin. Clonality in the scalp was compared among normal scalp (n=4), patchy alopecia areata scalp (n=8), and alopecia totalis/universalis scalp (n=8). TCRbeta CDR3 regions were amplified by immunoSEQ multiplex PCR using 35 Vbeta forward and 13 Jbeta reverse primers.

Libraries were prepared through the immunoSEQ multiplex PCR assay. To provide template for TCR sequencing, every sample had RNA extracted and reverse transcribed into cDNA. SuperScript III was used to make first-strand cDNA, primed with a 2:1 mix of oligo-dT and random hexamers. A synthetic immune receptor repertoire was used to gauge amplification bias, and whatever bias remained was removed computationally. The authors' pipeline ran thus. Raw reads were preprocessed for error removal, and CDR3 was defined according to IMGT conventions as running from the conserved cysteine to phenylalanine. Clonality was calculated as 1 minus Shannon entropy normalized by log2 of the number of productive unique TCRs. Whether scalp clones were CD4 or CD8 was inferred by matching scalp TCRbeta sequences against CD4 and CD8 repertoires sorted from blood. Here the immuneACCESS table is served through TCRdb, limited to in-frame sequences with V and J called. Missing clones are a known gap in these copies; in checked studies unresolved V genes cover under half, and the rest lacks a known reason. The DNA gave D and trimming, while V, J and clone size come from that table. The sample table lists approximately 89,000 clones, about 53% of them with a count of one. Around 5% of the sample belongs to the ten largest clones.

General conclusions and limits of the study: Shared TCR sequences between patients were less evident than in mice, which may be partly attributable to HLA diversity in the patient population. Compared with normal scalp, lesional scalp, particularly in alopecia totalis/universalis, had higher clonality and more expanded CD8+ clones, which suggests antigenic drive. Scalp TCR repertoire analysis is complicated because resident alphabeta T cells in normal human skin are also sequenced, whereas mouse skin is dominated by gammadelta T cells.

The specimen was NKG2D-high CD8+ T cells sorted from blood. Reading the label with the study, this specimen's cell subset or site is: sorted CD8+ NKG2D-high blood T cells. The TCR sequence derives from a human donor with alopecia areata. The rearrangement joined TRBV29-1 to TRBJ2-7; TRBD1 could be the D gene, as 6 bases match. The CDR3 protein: CSVEDGTHYEQYF. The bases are TGCAGCGTTGAAGATGGGACACACTACGAGCAGTACTTC.